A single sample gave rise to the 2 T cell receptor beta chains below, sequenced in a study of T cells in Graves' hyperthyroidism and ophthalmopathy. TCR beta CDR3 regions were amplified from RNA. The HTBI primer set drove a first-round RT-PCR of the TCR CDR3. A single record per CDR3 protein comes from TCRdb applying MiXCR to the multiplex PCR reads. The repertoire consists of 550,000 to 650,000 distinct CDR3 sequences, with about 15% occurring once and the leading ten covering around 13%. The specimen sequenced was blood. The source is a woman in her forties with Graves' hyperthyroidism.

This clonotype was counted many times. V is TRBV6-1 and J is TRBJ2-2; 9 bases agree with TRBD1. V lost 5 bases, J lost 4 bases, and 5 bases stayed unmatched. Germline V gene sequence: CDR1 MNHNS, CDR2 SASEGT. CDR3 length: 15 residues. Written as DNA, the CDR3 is TGTGCCAGCAGTTTGGACAGGGGCGCCACCGGGGAGCTGTTTTTT. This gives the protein CASSLDRGATGELFF.

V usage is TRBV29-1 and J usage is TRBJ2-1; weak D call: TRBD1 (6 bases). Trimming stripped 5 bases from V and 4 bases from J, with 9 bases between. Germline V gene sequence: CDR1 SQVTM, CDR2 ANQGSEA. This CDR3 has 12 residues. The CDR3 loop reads CSVSGTYNEQFF. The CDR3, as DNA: TGCAGCGTTTCCGGGACATACAATGAGCAGTTCTTC.